The clone carrying this TCR beta chain was seen more than once but under ten times. What it recognizes is unknown. 60 Vbeta and 13 Jbeta primers were used in PCR. The protocol was immunoSEQ multiplex PCR, while the TCRdb copy is restricted to in-frame clones and leaves out a portion. The sample holds more than 200,000 clones, around 64% seen once. These data come from a study of cytomegalovirus exposure and HLA in healthy donors. General study points: In vitro assays verified that a few CMV-associated chains recognized CMV antigens specifically. Some highly shared sequence variants likely arose as a pipeline artifact.

The CDR3 covers 15 residues. The ends were cut back, 2 bases at V and 2 bases at J, with 12 bases in the middle. The germline V gene encodes CDR1 SGDLS and CDR2 YYNGEE. The TCR was taken from a man aged 35-49 years in good health and CMV-seropositive. Material for sequencing was PBMCs. The genes are TRBV9 and TRBJ2-3, with D possibly being TRBD2 (5 bases). The CDR3, as DNA: TGTGCCAGCAGCGTGGGAGCAACGCTCACAGATACGCAGTATTTT. This codes for CASSVGATLTDTQYF.